This T cell receptor beta chain was captured by sequencing in a study of CD8+ T cells in alopecia areata. Study-wide points: Scalp sequencing also captures normal skin's resident alphabeta T cells. Lesional scalp, notably in alopecia totalis/universalis, had clonality above that of normal scalp.

cDNA reverse transcribed from extracted RNA served as the sequencing template. Here immunoSEQ multiplex PCR was the method, and the copy in TCRdb shows in-frame clones only, minus some. The data hold 25,000 to 35,000 clones, with 62% observed a single time. As concerns this clone: Antigen unknown.

In alopecia areata patients, both lesional scalp punch biopsies and peripheral blood were collected. Sequences were obtained from NKG2D-high CD8+ T cells sorted from blood. This clonotype was sampled from a human donor with alopecia areata.

CDR3 protein: CASSLDYREQYF. Here the CDR3 DNA reads TGTGCCAGCAGCTTGGACTACCGGGAGCAGTACTTC. This chain uses TRBV5-4 with TRBJ2-7, with D uncertain. Germline loops: CDR1 SGHNT, CDR2 YYREEE (reference sequence). CDR3 length equals 12 residues. V lost 0 bases and J lost 7, with 8 bases in between.